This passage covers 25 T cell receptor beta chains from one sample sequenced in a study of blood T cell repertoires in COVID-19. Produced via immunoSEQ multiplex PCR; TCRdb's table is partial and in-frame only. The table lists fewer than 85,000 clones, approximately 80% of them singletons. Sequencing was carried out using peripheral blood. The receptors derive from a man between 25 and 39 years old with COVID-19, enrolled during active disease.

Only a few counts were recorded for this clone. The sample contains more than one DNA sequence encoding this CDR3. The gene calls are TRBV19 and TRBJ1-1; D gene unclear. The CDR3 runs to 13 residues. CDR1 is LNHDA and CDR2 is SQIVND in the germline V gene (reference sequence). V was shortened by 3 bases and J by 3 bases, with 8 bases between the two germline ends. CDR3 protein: CASSIDGDTEAFF. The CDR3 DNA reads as TGTGCCAGTAGTATTGACGGGGACACTGAAGCTTTCTTT. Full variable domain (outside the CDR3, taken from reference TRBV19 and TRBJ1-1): DGGITQSPKYLFRKEGQNVTLSCEQNLNHDAMYWYRQDPGQGLRLIYYSQIVNDFQKGDIAEGYSVSREKKESFPLTVTSAQKNPTAFYLCASSIDGDTEAFFGQGTRLTVV.

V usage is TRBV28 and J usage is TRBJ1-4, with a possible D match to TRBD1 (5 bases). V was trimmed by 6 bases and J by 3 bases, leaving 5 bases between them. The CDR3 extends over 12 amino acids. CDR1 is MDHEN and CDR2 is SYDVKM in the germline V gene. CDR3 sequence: CASRTANEKLFF. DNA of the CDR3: TGTGCCAGCAGGACAGCTAATGAAAAACTGTTTTTT.

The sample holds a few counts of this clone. CDR3 DNA sequence: TGCAGTGCTAGTATGGGGCAGGGCTATGGCTACACCTTC. This encodes CSASMGQGYGYTF. The V and J genes are TRBV20-1 and TRBJ1-2; tentatively, D is TRBD1 (5 bases). The CDR3 sequence is 13 residues long. Germline-derived CDR1 and CDR2 are DFQATT and SNEGSKA (reference sequence). V lost 3 bases, J lost 4 bases, and 12 bases lay in between.

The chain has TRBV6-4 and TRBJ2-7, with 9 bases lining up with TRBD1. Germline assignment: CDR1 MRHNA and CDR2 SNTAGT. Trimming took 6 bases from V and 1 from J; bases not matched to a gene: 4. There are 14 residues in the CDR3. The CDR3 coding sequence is TGTGCCAGCAGCTCCGGACAGGGGTCCTACGAGCAGTACTTC. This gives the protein CASSSGQGSYEQYF.

CDR3 protein: CASSDRFLSGYTF. DNA of the CDR3: TGTGCCAGCAGTGACAGGTTTTTATCTGGCTACACCTTC. The V call is TRBV6-1, the J call TRBJ1-2, with D unclear. The CDR3 has 13 amino acids. The V gene lost 3 bases and the J gene lost 7 bases, with 12 bases spanning the gap. Germline CDR1 MNHNS, CDR2 SASEGT.

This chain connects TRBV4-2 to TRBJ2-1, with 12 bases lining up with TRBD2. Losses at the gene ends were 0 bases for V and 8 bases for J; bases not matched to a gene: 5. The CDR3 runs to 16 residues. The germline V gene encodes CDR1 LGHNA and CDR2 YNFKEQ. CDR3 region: CASSQEASGRGYEQFF. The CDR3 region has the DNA TGTGCCAGCAGCCAAGAAGCTAGCGGGAGGGGTTATGAGCAGTTCTTC.

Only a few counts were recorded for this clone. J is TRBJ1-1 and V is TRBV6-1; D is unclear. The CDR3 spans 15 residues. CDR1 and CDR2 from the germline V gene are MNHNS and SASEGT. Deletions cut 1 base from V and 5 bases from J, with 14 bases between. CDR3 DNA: TGTGCCAGCAGTGAAGTCGTGACTATCGGGACTGAAGCTTTCTTT. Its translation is CASSEVVTIGTEAFF.

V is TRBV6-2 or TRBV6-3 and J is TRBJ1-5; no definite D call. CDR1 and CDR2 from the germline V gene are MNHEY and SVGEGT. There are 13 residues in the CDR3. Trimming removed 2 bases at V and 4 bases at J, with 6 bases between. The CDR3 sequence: CASSYNTNQPQHF. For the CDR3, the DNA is TGTGCCAGCAGTTACAACACAAATCAGCCCCAGCATTTT.

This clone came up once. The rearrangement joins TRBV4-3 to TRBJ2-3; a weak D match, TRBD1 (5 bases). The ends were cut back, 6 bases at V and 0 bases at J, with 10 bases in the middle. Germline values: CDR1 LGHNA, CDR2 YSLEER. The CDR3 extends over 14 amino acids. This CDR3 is CASSNRGSTDTQYF. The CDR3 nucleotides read TGCGCCAGCAGTAATAGGGGAAGCACAGATACGCAGTATTTT.

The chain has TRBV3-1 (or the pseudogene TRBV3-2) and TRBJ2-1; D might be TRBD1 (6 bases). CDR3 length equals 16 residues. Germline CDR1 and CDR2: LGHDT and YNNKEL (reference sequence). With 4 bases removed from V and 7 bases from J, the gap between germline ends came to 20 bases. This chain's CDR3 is CASSRAQVIRGNEQFF. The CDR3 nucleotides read TGTGCCAGCAGCCGGGCCCAAGTTATAAGGGGGAATGAGCAGTTCTTC.

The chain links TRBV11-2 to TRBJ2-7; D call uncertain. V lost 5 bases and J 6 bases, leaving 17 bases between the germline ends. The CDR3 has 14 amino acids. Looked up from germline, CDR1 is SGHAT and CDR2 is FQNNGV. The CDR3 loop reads CASSPPRIASEQYF. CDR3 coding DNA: TGTGCCAGCAGCCCTCCTCGTATAGCTAGCGAGCAGTACTTC. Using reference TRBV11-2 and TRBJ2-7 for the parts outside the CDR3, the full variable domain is EAGVAQSPRYKIIEKRQSVAFWCNPISGHATLYWYQQILGQGPKLLIQFQNNGVVDDSQLPKDRFSAERLKGVDSTLKIQPAKLEDSAVYLCASSPPRIASEQYFGPGTRLTVT.

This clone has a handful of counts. CDR3 DNA sequence: TGCGCCAGCAGCTTTACTCGGCAGGGCGAGCAGTACTTC. It encodes CASSFTRQGEQYF. V and J are TRBV5-1 and TRBJ2-7; TRBD1 might be the D (5 bases). The germline gives CDR1 SGHRS, CDR2 YFSETQ. The CDR3 length is 13 residues. The germline V and J ends were trimmed by 2 bases and 6 bases, with 12 bases remaining between them.

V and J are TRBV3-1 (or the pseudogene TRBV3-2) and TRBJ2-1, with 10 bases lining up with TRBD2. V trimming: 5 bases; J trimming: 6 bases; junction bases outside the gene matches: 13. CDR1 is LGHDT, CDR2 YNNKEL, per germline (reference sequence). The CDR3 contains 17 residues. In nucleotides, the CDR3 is TGTGCCAGCAGCACCCTAAGGGCTAGCGGGAGTAGCAATGAGCAGTTCTTC. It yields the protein CASSTLRASGSSNEQFF.

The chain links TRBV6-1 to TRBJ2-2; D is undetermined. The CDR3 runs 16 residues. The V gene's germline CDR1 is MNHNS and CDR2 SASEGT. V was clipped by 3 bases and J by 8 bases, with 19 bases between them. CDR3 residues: CASSDLVPGARGELFF. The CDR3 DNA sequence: TGTGCCAGCAGTGACCTTGTACCGGGTGCTCGGGGGGAGCTGTTTTTT.

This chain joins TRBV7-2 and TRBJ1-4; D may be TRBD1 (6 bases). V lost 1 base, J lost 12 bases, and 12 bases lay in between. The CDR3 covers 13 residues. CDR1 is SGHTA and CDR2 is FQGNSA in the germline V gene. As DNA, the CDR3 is TGTGCCAGCAGCTTAGAACCCGGGGGGCAACTGTTTTTT. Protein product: CASSLEPGGQLFF.

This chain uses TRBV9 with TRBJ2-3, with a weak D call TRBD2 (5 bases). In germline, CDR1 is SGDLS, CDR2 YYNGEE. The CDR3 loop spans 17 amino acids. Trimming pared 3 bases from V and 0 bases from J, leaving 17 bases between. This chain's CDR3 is CASSATGSGASTDTQYF. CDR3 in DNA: TGTGCCAGCAGCGCTACTGGGAGCGGAGCTAGCACAGATACGCAGTATTTT.

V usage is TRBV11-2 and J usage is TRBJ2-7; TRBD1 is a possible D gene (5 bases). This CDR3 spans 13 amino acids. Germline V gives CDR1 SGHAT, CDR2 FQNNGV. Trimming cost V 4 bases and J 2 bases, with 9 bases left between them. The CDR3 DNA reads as TGTGCCAGCAGCTCGACAGCGCCCTACGAGCAGTACTTC. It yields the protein CASSSTAPYEQYF.

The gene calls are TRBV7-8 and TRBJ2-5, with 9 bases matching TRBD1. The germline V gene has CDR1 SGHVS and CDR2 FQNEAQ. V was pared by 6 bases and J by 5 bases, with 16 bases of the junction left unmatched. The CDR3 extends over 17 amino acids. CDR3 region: CASRISGWGQGMETQYF. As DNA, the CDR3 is TGTGCCAGCAGGATCAGCGGATGGGGACAGGGCATGGAGACCCAGTACTTC.

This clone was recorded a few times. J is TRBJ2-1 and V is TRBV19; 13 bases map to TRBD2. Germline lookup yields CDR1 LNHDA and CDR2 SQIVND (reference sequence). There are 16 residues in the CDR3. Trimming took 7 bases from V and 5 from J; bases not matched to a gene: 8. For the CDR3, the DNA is TGTGCCAGTAAAACCGGACTAGCGGGAGCCAACAATGAGCAGTTCTTC. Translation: CASKTGLAGANNEQFF.

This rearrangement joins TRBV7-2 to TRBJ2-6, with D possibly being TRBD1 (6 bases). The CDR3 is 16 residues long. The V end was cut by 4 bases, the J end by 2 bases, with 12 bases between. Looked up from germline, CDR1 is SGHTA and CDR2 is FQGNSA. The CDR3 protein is CASSSLPGAGANVLTF. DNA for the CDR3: TGTGCCAGCAGCTCCCTCCCAGGGGCTGGGGCCAACGTCCTGACTTTC.

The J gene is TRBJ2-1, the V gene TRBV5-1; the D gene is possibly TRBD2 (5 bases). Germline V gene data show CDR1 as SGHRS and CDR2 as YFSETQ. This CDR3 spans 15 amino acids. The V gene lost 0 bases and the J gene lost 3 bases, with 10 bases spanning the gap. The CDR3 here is CASSLARGGYNEQFF. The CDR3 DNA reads TGCGCCAGCAGCTTGGCACGGGGTGGCTACAATGAGCAGTTCTTC. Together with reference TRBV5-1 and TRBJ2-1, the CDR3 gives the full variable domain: KAGVTQTPRYLIKTRGQQVTLSCSPISGHRSVSWYQQTPGQGLQFLFEYFSETQRNKGNFPGRFSGRQFSNSRSEMNVSTLELGDSALYLCASSLARGGYNEQFFGPGTRLTVL.

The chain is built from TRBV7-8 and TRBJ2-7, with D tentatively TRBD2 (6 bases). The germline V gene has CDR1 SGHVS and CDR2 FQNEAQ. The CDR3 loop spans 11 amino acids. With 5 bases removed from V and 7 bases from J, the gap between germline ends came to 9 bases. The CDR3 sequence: CASSRRGEQYF. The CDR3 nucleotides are TGTGCCAGCAGCCGACGGGGGGAGCAGTACTTC.

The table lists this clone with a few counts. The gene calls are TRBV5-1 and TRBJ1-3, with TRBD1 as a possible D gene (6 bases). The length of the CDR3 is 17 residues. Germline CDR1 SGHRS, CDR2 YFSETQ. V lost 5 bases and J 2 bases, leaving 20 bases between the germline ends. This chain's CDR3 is CASSSAQGKEAGNTIYF. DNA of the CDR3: TGCGCCAGCAGTTCGGCCCAGGGGAAAGAGGCTGGAAACACCATATATTTT.

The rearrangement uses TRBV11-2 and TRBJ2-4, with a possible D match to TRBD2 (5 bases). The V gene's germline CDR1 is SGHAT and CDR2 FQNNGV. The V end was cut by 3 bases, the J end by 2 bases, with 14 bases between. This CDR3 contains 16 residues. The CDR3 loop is CASSLVGFGTKNIQYF. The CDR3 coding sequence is TGTGCCAGCAGCTTGGTAGGGTTCGGGACCAAAAACATTCAGTACTTC.

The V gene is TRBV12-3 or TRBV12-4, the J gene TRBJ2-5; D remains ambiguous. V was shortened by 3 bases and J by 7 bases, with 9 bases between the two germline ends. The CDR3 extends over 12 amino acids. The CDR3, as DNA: TGTGCCAGCAGTTTGCAGGATGTGACCCAGTACTTC. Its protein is CASSLQDVTQYF.